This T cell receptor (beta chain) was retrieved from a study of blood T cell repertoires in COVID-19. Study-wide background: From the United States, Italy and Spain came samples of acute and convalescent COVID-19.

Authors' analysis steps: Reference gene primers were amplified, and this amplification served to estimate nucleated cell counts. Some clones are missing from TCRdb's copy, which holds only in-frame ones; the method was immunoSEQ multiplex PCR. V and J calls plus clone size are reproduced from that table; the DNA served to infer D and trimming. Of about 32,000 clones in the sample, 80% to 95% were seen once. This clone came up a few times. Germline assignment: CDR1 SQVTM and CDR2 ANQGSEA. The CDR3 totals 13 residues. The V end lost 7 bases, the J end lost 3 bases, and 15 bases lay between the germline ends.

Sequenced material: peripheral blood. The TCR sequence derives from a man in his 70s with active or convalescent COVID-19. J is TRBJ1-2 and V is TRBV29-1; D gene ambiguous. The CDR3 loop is CSAGGGYDYGYTF. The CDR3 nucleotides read TGCAGCGCCGGAGGAGGGTACGACTATGGCTACACCTTC.